Listed here is a single T cell receptor beta chain. Its antigen is still unknown. RNA was isolated and reverse transcribed to cDNA, the sequencing template. Sequencing used immunoSEQ multiplex PCR; TCRdb keeps in-frame clones, though not all of them. The table shows roughly 250,000 clones, with roughly 63% occurring only once. The sample originates from a study of CD8+ T cells in alopecia areata. Study observations and caveats: More clonal than normal scalp was lesional scalp, particularly alopecia totalis/universalis.

The treatment denotes: oral pan-JAK inhibitor, 5-10 mg twice daily. Germline V lookup: CDR1 MNHEY, CDR2 SMNVEV (reference sequence). This CDR3 region has 14 residues. The trim removed 5 bases at V and 8 bases at J, leaving 9 bases unmatched. The origin of this receptor is a human donor with alopecia areata. The material sequenced was CD4+ T cells sorted from blood, taken around week 54, from a patient treated with tofacitinib. V gene TRBV27 combines with J gene TRBJ1-5, with 7 nucleotides matching TRBD1. DNA of the CDR3: TGTGCCAGCAGTCTAAGAGGGACAGTCGAGCCCCAGCATTTT. Its translation is CASSLRGTVEPQHF.